A single sample is the source of the 6 T cell receptor beta chains below, sequenced in a study of cytomegalovirus exposure and HLA in healthy donors. Both 60 Vbeta primers and 13 Jbeta primers went into the PCR. The table came from immunoSEQ multiplex PCR; TCRdb's copy has only in-frame clones and leaves some out. Of 150,000 to 200,000 clones listed, around 84% are singletons. Source material: PBMCs. These receptors all stem from a man aged 18 to 29 in good health and CMV-seronegative.

V gene TRBV7-9 combines with J gene TRBJ2-6; 12 bases are shared with TRBD1. The germline V gene has CDR1 SEHNR and CDR2 FQNEAQ (reference sequence). V lost 5 bases to trimming and J lost 3 bases; unmatched junction nucleotides: 8. The CDR3 length is 18 residues. The CDR3 coding sequence is TGTGCCAGCAGCAAACATGGGACAGGGGGCGGTGGGGCCAACGTCCTGACTTTC. It codes for CASSKHGTGGGGANVLTF. The whole variable domain, filled in from reference TRBV7-9 and TRBJ2-6, reads DTGVSQNPRHKITKRGQNVTFRCDPISEHNRLYWYRQTLGQGPEFLTYFQNEAQLEKSRLLSDRFSAERPKGSFSTLEIQRTEQGDSAMYLCASSKHGTGGGGANVLTFGAGSRLTVL.

The rearrangement joins TRBV2 to TRBJ1-6; D not resolved. The germline V gene encodes CDR1 SNHLY and CDR2 FYNNEI. Trimming cost V 7 bases and J 7 bases, with 14 bases left between them. The CDR3 has 14 amino acids. The CDR3: CASIPQGGNSPLHF. The CDR3 DNA is TGTGCCAGCATTCCCCAAGGAGGGAATTCACCCCTCCACTTT.

J is TRBJ2-5 and V is TRBV7-6; D gene ambiguous. This CDR3 comprises 13 residues. V lost 8 bases, J lost 0 bases, and 10 bases lay in between. The germline CDR1 and CDR2 sequences are SGHVS and FNYEAQ. The CDR3 region has the DNA TGTGCCAGCGCCTGGGCCTACCAAGAGACCCAGTACTTC. It codes for CASAWAYQETQYF.

The table lists this clone with a few counts. V and J are TRBV4-3 and TRBJ2-1; TRBD1 agrees at 7 bases. CDR3 length: 15 residues. Trimming cost V 5 bases and J 0 bases; bases outside gene matches: 4. The germline V gene has CDR1 LGHNA and CDR2 YSLEER. The CDR3 sequence is CASSGTADSYNEQFF. CDR3 nucleotides: TGCGCCAGCAGCGGGACAGCCGACTCCTACAATGAGCAGTTCTTC.

The V and J genes are TRBV7-8 and TRBJ2-3, with unresolved D. Trimming stripped 2 bases from V and 2 bases from J, with 14 bases between. From germline, CDR1 is SGHVS and CDR2 FQNEAQ. The CDR3 runs 16 residues. CDR3 region: CASSLRFGLHTDTQYF. The CDR3 nucleotides read TGTGCCAGCAGCTTAAGATTCGGGTTACACACAGATACGCAGTATTTT.

This chain joins TRBV2 and TRBJ2-1; D gene uncertain. CDR1 is SNHLY, CDR2 FYNNEI, per germline. This CDR3 is 10 amino acids long. Trimming pared 10 bases from V and 10 bases from J, leaving 11 bases between. CDR3 nucleotide sequence: TGTGCCACCTATTACGAGGAGCAGTTCTTC. Translation: CATYYEEQFF.